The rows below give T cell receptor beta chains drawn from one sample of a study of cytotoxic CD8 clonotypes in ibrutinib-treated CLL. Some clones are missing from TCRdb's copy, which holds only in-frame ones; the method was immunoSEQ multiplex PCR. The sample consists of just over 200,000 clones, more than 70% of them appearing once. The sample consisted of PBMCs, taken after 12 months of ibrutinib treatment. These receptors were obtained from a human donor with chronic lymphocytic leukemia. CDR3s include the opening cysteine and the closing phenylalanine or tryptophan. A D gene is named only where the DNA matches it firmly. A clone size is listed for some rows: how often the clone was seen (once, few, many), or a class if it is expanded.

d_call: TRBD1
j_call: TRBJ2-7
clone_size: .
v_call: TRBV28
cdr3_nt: TGTGCCACCGAACAGGGGTCCTACGAGCAGTACTTC
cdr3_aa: CATEQGSYEQYF

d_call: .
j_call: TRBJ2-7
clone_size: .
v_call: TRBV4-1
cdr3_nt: TGCGCCAGCAGCCTCCTGGGGCAAGCAGACGAGCAGTACTTC
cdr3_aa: CASSLLGQADEQYF

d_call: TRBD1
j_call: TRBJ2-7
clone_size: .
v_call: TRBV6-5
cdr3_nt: TGTGCCAGCAGTTACTTCGACCAGGGGGCGGTGGAGCAGTACTTC
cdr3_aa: CASSYFDQGAVEQYF

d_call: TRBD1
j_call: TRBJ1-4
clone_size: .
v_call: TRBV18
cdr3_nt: TGTGCCAGCTCACCAGACAGGGGGACTGAAAAACTGTTTTTT
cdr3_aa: CASSPDRGTEKLFF

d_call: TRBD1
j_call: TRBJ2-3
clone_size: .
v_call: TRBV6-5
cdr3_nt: TGTGCCAGCAGTTACTACAGGGGTGGGACAGATACGCAGTATTTT
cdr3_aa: CASSYYRGGTDTQYF

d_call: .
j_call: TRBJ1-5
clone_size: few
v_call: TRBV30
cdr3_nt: TGTGCCTGGAAGGGGGGAGGGGTAGCTCAGCCCCAGCATTTT
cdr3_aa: CAWKGGGVAQPQHF

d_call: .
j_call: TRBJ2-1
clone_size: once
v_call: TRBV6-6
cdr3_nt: TGTGCCAGCAGTTACGCGGTCTCCTACAATGAGCAGTTCTTC
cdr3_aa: CASSYAVSYNEQFF

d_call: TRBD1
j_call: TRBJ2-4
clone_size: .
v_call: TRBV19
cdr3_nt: TGTGCCAGTAGTAAGGACAGGGCCCTCAGCCAAAACATTCAGTACTTC
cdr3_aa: CASSKDRALSQNIQYF

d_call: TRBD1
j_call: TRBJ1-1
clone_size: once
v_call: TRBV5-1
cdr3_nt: TGCGCCAGCAGCTTGAGTTGGGACAGGGGCGCTGAAGCTTTCTTT
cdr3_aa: CASSLSWDRGAEAFF

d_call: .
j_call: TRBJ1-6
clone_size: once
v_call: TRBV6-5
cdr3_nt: TGTGCCAGCAGTGTGGGGAGCGGACCCCTCCACTTT
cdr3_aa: CASSVGSGPLHF

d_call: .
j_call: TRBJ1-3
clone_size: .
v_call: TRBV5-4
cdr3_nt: TGTGCCAGCAGCTTGGATACTATGAAGGGAAACACCATATATTTT
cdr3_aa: CASSLDTMKGNTIYF

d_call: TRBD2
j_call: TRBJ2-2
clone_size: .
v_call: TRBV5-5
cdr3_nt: TGTGCCAGCAGCTTTCAAGTGGGAGGGGCCCGTAGAGAGCTGTTTTTT
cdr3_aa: CASSFQVGGARRELFF

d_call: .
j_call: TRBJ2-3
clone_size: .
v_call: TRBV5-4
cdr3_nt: TGTGCCAGCAGCCGGTGGGTGGGGCAAGGAGATACGCAGTATTTT
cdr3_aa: CASSRWVGQGDTQYF

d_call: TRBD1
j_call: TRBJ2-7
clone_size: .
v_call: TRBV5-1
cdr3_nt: TGCGCCAGCAGCCTTAGCCCGGGACAGGGGGCTAAAGAGCAGTACTTC
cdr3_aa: CASSLSPGQGAKEQYF

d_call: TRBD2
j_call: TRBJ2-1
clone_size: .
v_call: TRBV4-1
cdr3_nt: TGCGCCAGCAGCCCCAGAGGTTGGGACTACCACAATGAGCAGTTCTTC
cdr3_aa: CASSPRGWDYHNEQFF

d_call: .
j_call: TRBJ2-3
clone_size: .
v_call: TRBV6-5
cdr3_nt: TGTGCCAGCAGTTACTCGGCCCGCGCAGATACGCAGTATTTT
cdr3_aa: CASSYSARADTQYF

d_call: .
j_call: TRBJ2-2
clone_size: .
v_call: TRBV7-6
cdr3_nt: TGTGCCAGCAGCTTAGGGTTGGGGACCGGGGAGCTGTTTTTT
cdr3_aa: CASSLGLGTGELFF

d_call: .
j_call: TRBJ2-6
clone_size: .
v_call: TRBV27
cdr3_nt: TGTGCCAGCAGTCCCACAACTTATGCCGGGACGACTTTTGCCTCTGGGGCCAACGTCCTGACTTTC
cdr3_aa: CASSPTTYAGTTFASGANVLTF

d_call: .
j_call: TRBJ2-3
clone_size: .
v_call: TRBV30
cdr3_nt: TGTGCCTGGAGTGAAAGGGCTATGGAAGATACGCAGTATTTT
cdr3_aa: CAWSERAMEDTQYF

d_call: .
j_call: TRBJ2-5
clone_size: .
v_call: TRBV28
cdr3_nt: TGTGCCAGCAGTCGTGGTTCAGCCCCAGGCCAAGAGACCCAGTACTTC
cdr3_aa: CASSRGSAPGQETQYF

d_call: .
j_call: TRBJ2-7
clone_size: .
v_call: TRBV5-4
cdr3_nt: TGTGCCAGCAGCTCCCGGGACTTTCTCGGTGGTGAGCAGTACTTC
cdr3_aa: CASSSRDFLGGEQYF

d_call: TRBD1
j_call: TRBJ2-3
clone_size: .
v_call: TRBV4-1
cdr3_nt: TGCGCCAGCAGCCAAGGGGCAGGGGGCTGGAGTACGCAGTATTTT
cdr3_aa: CASSQGAGGWSTQYF

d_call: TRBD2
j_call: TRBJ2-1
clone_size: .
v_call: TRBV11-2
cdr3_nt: TGTGCCAGCAGCTTAGAGGCGGGAGCTTGGAATGAGCAGTTCTTC
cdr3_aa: CASSLEAGAWNEQFF

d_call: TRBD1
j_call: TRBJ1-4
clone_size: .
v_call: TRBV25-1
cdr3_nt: TGTGCCAGCAGTGACTCAAAACAGGGGGCGGCTAATGAAAAACTGTTTTTT
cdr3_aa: CASSDSKQGAANEKLFF

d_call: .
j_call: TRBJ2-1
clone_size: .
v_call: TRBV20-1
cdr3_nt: TGCAGTGCCTATTACAATGAGCAGTTCTTC
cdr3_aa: CSAYYNEQFF

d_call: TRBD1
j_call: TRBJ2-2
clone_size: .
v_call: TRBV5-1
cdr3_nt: TGCGCCAGCAGCTTGAACTACCGGGACAGGGAGAACACCGGGGAGCTGTTTTTT
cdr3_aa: CASSLNYRDRENTGELFF

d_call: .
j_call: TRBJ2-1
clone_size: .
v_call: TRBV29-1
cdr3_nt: TGCAGCGTTGATGAGGCGTACAATGAGCAGTTCTTC
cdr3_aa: CSVDEAYNEQFF

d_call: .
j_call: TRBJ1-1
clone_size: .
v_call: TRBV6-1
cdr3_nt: TGTGCCAGCTTTTCAGGGACGGTCTTGAACACTGAAGCTTTCTTT
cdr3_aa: CASFSGTVLNTEAFF

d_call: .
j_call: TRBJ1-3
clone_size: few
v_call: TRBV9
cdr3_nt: TGTGCCAGCAGCGCATCCTCCGGGCGGGGCACCATATATTTT
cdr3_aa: CASSASSGRGTIYF

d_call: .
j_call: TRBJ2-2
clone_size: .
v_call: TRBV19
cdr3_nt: TGTGCCAGTAGTATGGAAGGCGGGGAGCTGTTTTTT
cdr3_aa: CASSMEGGELFF

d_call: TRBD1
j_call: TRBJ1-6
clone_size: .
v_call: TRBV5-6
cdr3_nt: TGTGCCAGCAGCCGTCGTACAGGGGACTCCTATAATTCACCCCTCCACTTT
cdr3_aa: CASSRRTGDSYNSPLHF

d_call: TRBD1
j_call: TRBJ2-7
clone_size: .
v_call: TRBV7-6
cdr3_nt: TGTGCCAGCAGCTTAGCGGTGAACAGGGGGCGCGAGCAGTACTTC
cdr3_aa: CASSLAVNRGREQYF

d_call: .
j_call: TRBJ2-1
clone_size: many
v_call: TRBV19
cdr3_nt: TGTGCCAGTAGTATAGGAGGGGCCGCCTACAATGAGCAGTTCTTC
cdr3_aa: CASSIGGAAYNEQFF

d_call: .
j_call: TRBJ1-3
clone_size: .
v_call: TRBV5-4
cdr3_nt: TGTGCCAGCAGCCAGGCGGGGGTGGACACCATATATTTT
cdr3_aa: CASSQAGVDTIYF

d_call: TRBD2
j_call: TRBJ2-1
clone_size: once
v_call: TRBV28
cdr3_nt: TGTGCCAGCAGTTTAAGTGCGGGAGTTCTGGATGAGCAGTTCTTC
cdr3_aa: CASSLSAGVLDEQFF

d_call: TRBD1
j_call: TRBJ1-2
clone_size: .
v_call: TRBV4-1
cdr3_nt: TGCGCCAGCAGCCAGGGACAGGGGGTATGGGTTGGCTACACCTTC
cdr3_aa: CASSQGQGVWVGYTF

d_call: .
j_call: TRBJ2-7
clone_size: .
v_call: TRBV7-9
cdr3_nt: TGTGCCAGCAGCTTGGCCGGACCGTACTACGAGCAGTACTTC
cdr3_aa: CASSLAGPYYEQYF

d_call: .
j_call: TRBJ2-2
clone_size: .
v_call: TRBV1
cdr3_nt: TGCACCCTGTCCCCGGGGACGAACACCGGGGAGCTGTTTTTT
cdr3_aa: CTLSPGTNTGELFF

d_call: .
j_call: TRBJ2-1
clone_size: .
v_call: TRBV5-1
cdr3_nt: TGCGCCAGCAGCCTAGGCCCCGGAGATGAGCAGTTCTTC
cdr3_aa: CASSLGPGDEQFF

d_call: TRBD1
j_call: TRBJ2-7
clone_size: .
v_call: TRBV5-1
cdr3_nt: TGCGCCAGCAGCCGCGGACAGGGTATGATTGGCTACGAGCAGTACTTC
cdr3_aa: CASSRGQGMIGYEQYF

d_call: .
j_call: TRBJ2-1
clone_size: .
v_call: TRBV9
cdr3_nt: TGTGCCAGCAGCGTAGACGAGATACTTTCCTACAATGAGCAGTTCTTC
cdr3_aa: CASSVDEILSYNEQFF

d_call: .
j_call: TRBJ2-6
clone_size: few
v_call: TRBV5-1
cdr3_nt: TGCGCCAGCAGCGCTAGTGGCCAGGCTGGGGCCAACGTCCTGACTTTC
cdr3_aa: CASSASGQAGANVLTF

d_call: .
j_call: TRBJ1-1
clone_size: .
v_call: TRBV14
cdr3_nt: TGTGCCAGCACCCTCGGGCAGGGTACAGCTTTCTTT
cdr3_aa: CASTLGQGTAFF

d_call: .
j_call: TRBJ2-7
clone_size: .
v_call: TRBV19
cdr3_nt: TGTGCCAGTAGTATGTCGGCAGATACCTACTACGAGCAGTACTTC
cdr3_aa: CASSMSADTYYEQYF

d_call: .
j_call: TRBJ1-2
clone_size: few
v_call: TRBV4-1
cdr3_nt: TGCGCCAGCAGCCAAGATCTCGGAGGGGCCGGCTACACCTTC
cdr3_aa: CASSQDLGGAGYTF

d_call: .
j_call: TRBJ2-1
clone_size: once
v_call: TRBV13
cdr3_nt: TGTGCCAGCAGCACCCGCCAGGGGAAGAGTTCCTACAATGAGCAGTTCTTC
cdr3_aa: CASSTRQGKSSYNEQFF

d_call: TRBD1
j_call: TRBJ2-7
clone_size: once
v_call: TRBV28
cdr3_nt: TGTGCCAGCAGTTTAACAGGGGTCTCCTACGAGCAGTACTTC
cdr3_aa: CASSLTGVSYEQYF

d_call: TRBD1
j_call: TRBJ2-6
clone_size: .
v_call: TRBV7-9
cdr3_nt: TGTGCCAGCAGCCTAAGGGGACAGGGGACAGCTGGGGCCAACGTCCTGACTTTC
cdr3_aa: CASSLRGQGTAGANVLTF

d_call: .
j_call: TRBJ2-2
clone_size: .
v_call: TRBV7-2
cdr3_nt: TGTGCCAGCAGCTTAAACCAAGTGGGGAACACCGGGGAGCTGTTTTTT
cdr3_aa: CASSLNQVGNTGELFF

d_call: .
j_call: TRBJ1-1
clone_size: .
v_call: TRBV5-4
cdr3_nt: TGTGCCAGCAGCTTTGGCAGGGGAACTGAAGCTTTCTTT
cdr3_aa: CASSFGRGTEAFF

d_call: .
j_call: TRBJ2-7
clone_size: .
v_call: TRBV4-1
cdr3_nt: TGCGCCAGCAGCCAATTTAAGGTGGCGGGACACGGTTTCTACGAGCAGTACTTC
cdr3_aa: CASSQFKVAGHGFYEQYF

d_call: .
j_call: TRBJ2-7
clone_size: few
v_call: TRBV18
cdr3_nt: TGTGCCAGCTCCCTCCTTGGGGGAAACTACGAGCAGTACTTC
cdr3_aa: CASSLLGGNYEQYF

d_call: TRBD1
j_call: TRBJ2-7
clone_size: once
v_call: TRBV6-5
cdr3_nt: TGTGCCAGCACTGTTGGACAGGGCGAGCAGTACTTC
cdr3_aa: CASTVGQGEQYF

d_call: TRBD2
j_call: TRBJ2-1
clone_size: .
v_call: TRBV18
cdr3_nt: TGTGCCAGCTCGCCGACTAGCGGGGGGACCAATGAGCAGTTCTTC
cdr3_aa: CASSPTSGGTNEQFF

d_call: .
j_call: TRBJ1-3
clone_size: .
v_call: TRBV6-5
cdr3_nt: TGTGCCAGCAGGACCCGGGGATCAGCTGGAAACACCATATATTTT
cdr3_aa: CASRTRGSAGNTIYF

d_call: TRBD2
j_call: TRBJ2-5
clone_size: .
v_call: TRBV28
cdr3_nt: TGTGCCAGCAAAAGACGACTAGCGATTGGGCGTGGTGGAGAGACCCAGTACTTC
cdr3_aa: CASKRRLAIGRGGETQYF

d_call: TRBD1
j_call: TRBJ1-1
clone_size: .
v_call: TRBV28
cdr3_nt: TGTGCCAGCAGGACAAGGGACAGGGTTAACACTGAAGCTTTCTTT
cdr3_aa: CASRTRDRVNTEAFF

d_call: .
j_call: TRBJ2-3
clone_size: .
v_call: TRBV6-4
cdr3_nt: TGTGCCAGCAGTGGAGAAGGAGCCCCAGATACGCAGTATTTT
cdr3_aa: CASSGEGAPDTQYF

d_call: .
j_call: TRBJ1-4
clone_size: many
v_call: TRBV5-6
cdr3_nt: TGTGCCAGCAGCTTGGAGGGAAGAGGTGAAAAACTGTTTTTT
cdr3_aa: CASSLEGRGEKLFF

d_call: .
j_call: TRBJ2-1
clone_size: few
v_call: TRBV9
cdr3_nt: TGTGCCAGCAGCCCCGGCTCCTACAATGAGCAGTTCTTC
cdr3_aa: CASSPGSYNEQFF